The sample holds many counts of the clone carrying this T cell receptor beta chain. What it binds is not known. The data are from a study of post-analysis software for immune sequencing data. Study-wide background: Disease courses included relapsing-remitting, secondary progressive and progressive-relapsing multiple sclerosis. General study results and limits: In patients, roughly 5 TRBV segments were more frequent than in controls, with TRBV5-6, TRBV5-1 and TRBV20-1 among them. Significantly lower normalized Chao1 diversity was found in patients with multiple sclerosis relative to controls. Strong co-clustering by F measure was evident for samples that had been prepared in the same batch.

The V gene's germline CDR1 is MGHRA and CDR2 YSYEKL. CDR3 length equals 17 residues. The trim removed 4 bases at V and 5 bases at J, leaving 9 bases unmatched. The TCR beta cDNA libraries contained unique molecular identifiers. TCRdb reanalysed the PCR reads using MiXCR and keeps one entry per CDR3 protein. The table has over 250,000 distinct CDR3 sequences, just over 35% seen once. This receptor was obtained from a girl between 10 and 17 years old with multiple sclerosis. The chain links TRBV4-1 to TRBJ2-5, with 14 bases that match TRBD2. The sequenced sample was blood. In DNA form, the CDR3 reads TGCGCCAGCAGCCCCTGGCGACTAGCGGGGGGGCAGGAGACCCAGTACTTC. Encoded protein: CASSPWRLAGGQETQYF.